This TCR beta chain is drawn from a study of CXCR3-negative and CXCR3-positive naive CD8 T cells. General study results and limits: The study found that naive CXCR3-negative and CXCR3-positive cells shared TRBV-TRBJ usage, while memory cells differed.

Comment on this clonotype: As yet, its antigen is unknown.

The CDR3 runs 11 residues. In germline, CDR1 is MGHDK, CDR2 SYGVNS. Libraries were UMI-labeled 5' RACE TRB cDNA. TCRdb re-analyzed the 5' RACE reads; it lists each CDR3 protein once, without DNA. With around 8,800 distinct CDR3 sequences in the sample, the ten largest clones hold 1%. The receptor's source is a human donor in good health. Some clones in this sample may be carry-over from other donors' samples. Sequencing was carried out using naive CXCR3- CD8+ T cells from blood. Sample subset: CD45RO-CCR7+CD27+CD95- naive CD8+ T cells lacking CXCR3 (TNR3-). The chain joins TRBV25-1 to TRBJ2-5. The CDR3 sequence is CASSAWETQYF.